This TCR beta chain was retrieved from a study of naive and memory T cell subsets. Looked up from germline, CDR1 is LNHDA and CDR2 is SQIVND (reference sequence). The CDR3 extends over 16 amino acids. The ends lost 9 bases at V and 6 bases at J; junction bases unmatched: 11. An equimolar mix of two oligonucleotides served as the beta constant-region primer for TRBC1 and TRBC2. Ligated cDNA was amplified by four rounds of PCR with nested alpha and beta constant-region primers and SP2. TCRdb processed the UMI-ligation and nested PCR reads anew with MiXCR; each CDR3 protein has one entry. The sample gives roughly 100,000 distinct CDR3 sequences, 13% to 15% of which show up once; approximately 3% is in the top ten. Ten or more counts support this clonotype. Its specificity is not known. Study-wide results and caveats: A few larger clonotypes appeared in naive repertoires, especially CD8, possibly memory cells re-expressing CD45RA. A clonotype means one alpha or beta sequence, not an alpha/beta pair.

The chain has TRBV19 and TRBJ2-2; 12 bases match TRBD1. Sequencing input: naive CD8+ T cells from blood. The TCR comes from a human donor in good health. The chain's CDR3 is CASHTGQGALSGELFF. The CDR3 DNA follows: TGTGCCAGCCACACGGGACAGGGGGCTTTGTCCGGGGAGCTGTTTTTT.